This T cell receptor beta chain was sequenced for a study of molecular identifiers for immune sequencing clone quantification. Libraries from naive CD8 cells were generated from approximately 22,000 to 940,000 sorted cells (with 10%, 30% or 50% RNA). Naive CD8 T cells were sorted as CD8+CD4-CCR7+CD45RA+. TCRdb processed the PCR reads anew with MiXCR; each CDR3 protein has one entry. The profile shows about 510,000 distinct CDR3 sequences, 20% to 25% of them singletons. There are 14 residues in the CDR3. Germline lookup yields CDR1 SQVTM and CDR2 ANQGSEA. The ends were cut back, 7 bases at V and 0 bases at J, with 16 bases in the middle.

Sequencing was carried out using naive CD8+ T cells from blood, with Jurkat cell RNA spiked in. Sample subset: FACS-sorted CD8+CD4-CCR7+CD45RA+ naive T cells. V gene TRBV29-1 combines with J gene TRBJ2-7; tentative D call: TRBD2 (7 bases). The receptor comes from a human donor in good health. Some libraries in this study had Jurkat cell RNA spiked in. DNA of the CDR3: TGCAGCGCTGGGGGGGGGGCCCACTCCTACGAGCAGTACTTC. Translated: CSAGGGAHSYEQYF.